These 32 T cell receptor beta chains share one sample of origin, sequenced in a study of blood T cell repertoires in COVID-19. Clones were read by immunoSEQ multiplex PCR, and TCRdb kept only the in-frame ones, dropping some. The profile shows about 270,000 clones, around 86% of them singletons. Sequencing was performed on peripheral blood. The receptors come from a man in his forties with active or convalescent COVID-19.

The chain is built from TRBV7-9 and TRBJ2-7; tentative D call: TRBD1 (5 bases). Germline CDR1 is SEHNR and CDR2 is FQNEAQ (reference sequence). There are 14 residues in the CDR3. Trimming pared 5 bases from V and 2 bases from J, leaving 13 bases between. CDR3 loop: CASSPRQRTYEQYF. The CDR3 nucleotides are TGTGCCAGCAGCCCGCGACAGCGAACCTACGAGCAGTACTTC. The variable domain in full, with the rest retrieved from reference TRBV7-9 and TRBJ2-7, is DTGVSQNPRHKITKRGQNVTFRCDPISEHNRLYWYRQTLGQGPEFLTYFQNEAQLEKSRLLSDRFSAERPKGSFSTLEIQRTEQGDSAMYLCASSPRQRTYEQYFGPGTRLTVT.

This chain joins TRBV6-4 and TRBJ2-3, with 8 bases lining up with TRBD1. CDR3 length: 15 residues. CDR1 MRHNA and CDR2 SNTAGT come from the germline V gene. V lost 6 bases to trimming and J lost 3 bases; unmatched junction nucleotides: 8. This CDR3 reads CASSRTGFGTDTQYF. The DNA of the CDR3 is TGTGCCAGCAGCCGGACAGGGTTTGGGACAGATACGCAGTATTTT.

J is TRBJ1-1 and V is TRBV30; D gene uncertain. Trimming shortened V by 0 bases and J by 1 base, and 6 bases separated the two germline ends. Germline CDR1 is GTSNPN and CDR2 is SVGIG (reference sequence). The CDR3 contains 13 residues. CDR3 residues: CAWSVRGNTEAFF. In nucleotides, the CDR3 is TGTGCCTGGAGTGTTAGAGGGAACACTGAAGCTTTCTTT.

V gene TRBV12-3 or TRBV12-4 combines with J gene TRBJ1-4, with unresolved D. This CDR3 has 12 residues. Trimming left V 7 bases short and J 8 bases short, with 11 bases between. In DNA, the CDR3 is TGTGCCAGCAAGAAGCGCCAGGAAAAACTGTTTTTT. It is translated as CASKKRQEKLFF.

The genes are TRBV19 and TRBJ1-1, with no clear D. The CDR3 totals 11 residues. V lost 7 bases to trimming and J lost 9 bases, with 12 bases between them. CDR1 is LNHDA and CDR2 is SQIVND in the germline V gene (reference sequence). The chain's CDR3 is CASTSGWQAFF. The DNA for the CDR3 is TGTGCCAGTACCTCGGGGTGGCAAGCTTTCTTT.

CDR3 DNA: TGTGCCAGCAGTTCCACAGGGGGCCCAAACACCATATATTTT. Its translation is CASSSTGGPNTIYF. This chain links TRBV28 with TRBJ1-3, with 9 bases identical to TRBD1. The germline V gene has CDR1 MDHEN and CDR2 SYDVKM. The CDR3 extends over 14 amino acids. V shed 4 bases and J 6 bases; nucleotides not matched to a gene: 4.

This clone occurred a few times. V usage is TRBV10-3 and J usage is TRBJ2-1; 7 nucleotides align to TRBD2. This CDR3 has 15 residues. V lost 7 bases, J lost 3 bases, and 9 bases stayed unmatched. Germline V gene data show CDR1 as ENHRY and CDR2 as SYGVKD. In DNA, the CDR3 is TGTGCCATCACCGAGGGTCCTAGCGGCTACAATGAGCAGTTCTTC. Translating it yields CAITEGPSGYNEQFF.

The gene calls are TRBV4-1 and TRBJ1-3; 9 nucleotides match TRBD1. The CDR3 has 16 amino acids. The V gene end was trimmed by 0 bases and the J gene end by 3 bases; junction bases not matched to a gene: 3. Germline V gene data show CDR1 as MGHRA and CDR2 as YSYEKL. The CDR3 loop is CASSQDSGQGGNTIYF. In nucleotides, the CDR3 is TGCGCCAGCAGCCAAGATTCGGGACAGGGTGGAAACACCATATATTTT.

The chain combines TRBV9 with TRBJ2-1, with unresolved D. Germline assignment: CDR1 SGDLS and CDR2 YYNGEE. Trimming removed 0 bases from V and 6 bases from J, with 7 bases in between. This CDR3 is built from 13 residues. The CDR3 sequence is CASSVGYGNEQFF. As DNA, the CDR3 is TGTGCCAGCAGCGTAGGTTACGGCAATGAGCAGTTCTTC.

As DNA, the CDR3 is TGTGCCACCAGTGCGTCCGGTACGCAGTATTTT. Protein: CATSASGTQYF. V and J are TRBV24-1 and TRBJ2-3; D unresolved. Germline loops: CDR1 KGHDR, CDR2 SFDVKD. V was pared by 5 bases and J by 8 bases, with 7 bases between. This CDR3 contains 11 residues.

The chain uses TRBV21-1 and TRBJ1-1. TRBV21-1 is tagged as a pseudogene. This CDR3 is 15 amino acids long. Here the CDR3 DNA reads TGTGCCAGCAGCAAAGCGGGGGGAGCGAACACTGAAGCTTTCTTT. Translating it yields CASSKAGGANTEAFF.

This clone was counted only a few times. V usage is TRBV29-1 and J usage is TRBJ1-1; 9 bases align to TRBD1. V dropped 5 bases and J dropped 4; count of bases not matched to a gene: 5. Germline CDR1 is SQVTM and CDR2 is ANQGSEA. This CDR3 spans 13 amino acids. The CDR3 region has the DNA TGCAGCGTTTCACAGGGGGCAGTCACTGAAGCTTTCTTT. This codes for CSVSQGAVTEAFF. The whole variable domain, filled in from reference TRBV29-1 and TRBJ1-1, reads SAVISQKPSRDICQRGTSLTIQCQVDSQVTMMFWYRQQPGQSLTLIATANQGSEATYESGFVIDKFPISRPNLTFSTLTVSNMSPEDSSIYLCSVSQGAVTEAFFGQGTRLTVV.

The chain couples TRBV12-3 or TRBV12-4 to TRBJ2-1, with unresolved D. This CDR3 contains 13 residues. Between the trimmed V and J ends, which lost 1 base and 8 bases, there was a span of 9 bases. CDR3 bases: TGTGCCAGCAGTTTAGGTAGTCCCCATGAGCAGTTCTTC. Translated: CASSLGSPHEQFF.

This chain uses TRBV27 with TRBJ2-5; 8 bases agree with TRBD2. CDR3 size: 17 residues. Germline V gives CDR1 MNHEY, CDR2 SMNVEV (reference sequence). V lost 5 bases, J lost 1 base, and 12 bases stayed unmatched. Here the CDR3 DNA reads TGTGCCAGCAGTAGTCTTTCGGGGGCGGGGGGCCAAGAGACCCAGTACTTC. Its protein product is CASSSLSGAGGQETQYF.

The genes are TRBV19 and TRBJ2-3, with TRBD2 matching over 13 bases. V lost 5 bases to trimming and J lost 6 bases; unmatched junction nucleotides: 8. Germline V lookup: CDR1 LNHDA, CDR2 SQIVND (reference sequence). The CDR3 length is 16 residues. For the CDR3, the DNA is TGTGCCAGTAGTCCAAGGTCACTAGCGGGGGGGGATACGCAGTATTTT. Translating it yields CASSPRSLAGGDTQYF. Full variable domain (outside the CDR3, taken from reference TRBV19 and TRBJ2-3): DGGITQSPKYLFRKEGQNVTLSCEQNLNHDAMYWYRQDPGQGLRLIYYSQIVNDFQKGDIAEGYSVSREKKESFPLTVTSAQKNPTAFYLCASSPRSLAGGDTQYFGPGTRLTVL.

To note about this clone: The junction differs from germline at one of its ends, possibly a read error. The chain joins TRBV4-1 to TRBJ1-4; 8 nucleotides match TRBD1. The CDR3 covers 13 residues. CDR1 and CDR2 (germline): MGHRA, YSYEKL. This CDR3 reads CASSQDRGTGIIF. In nucleotides, the CDR3 is TGCGCCAGCAGCCAAGATCGGGGGACAGGCATAATTTTT.

V usage is TRBV27 and J usage is TRBJ1-2; 8 nucleotides agree with TRBD1. Germline V lookup: CDR1 MNHEY, CDR2 SMNVEV (reference sequence). The ends lost 6 bases at V and 0 bases at J; junction bases unmatched: 6. This CDR3 contains 15 residues. CDR3 coding DNA: TGTGCCAGCAGCGCCTTGACAGGGGCTAACTATGGCTACACCTTC. Its protein is CASSALTGANYGYTF.

The chain combines TRBV7-2 with TRBJ1-2; D may be TRBD1 (5 bases). Trimming shortened V by 3 bases and J by 0 bases, and 11 bases separated the two germline ends. This CDR3 comprises 15 residues. Germline V gene data show CDR1 as SGHTA and CDR2 as FQGNSA. The CDR3 DNA follows: TGTGCCAGCAGCTTTCAGACAGCCCCTAACTATGGCTACACCTTC. This encodes CASSFQTAPNYGYTF.

The chain employs TRBV24-1 and TRBJ1-1, with TRBD1 as a possible D gene (5 bases). Trimming pared 2 bases from V and 3 bases from J, leaving 9 bases between. The CDR3 spans 14 residues. Germline assignment: CDR1 KGHDR and CDR2 SFDVKD. CDR3 DNA: TGTGCCACCAGTGATTCTCGACAGCACACTGAAGCTTTCTTT. This encodes CATSDSRQHTEAFF.

The chain joins TRBV5-1 to TRBJ1-1; the D is unclear. The ends were cut back, 4 bases at V and 4 bases at J, with 14 bases in the middle. The CDR3 is made up of 14 amino acids. Looked up from germline, CDR1 is SGHRS and CDR2 is YFSETQ. The CDR3 loop reads CASSTGFERTEAFF. CDR3 in DNA: TGCGCCAGCAGCACGGGTTTCGAGCGCACTGAAGCTTTCTTT.

The chain couples TRBV10-3 to TRBJ2-7; 7 bases align to TRBD1. Germline assignment: CDR1 ENHRY and CDR2 SYGVKD. The CDR3 is 12 residues long. Unmatched junction bases numbered 10, after V lost 11 bases and J lost 6 bases. The CDR3 DNA sequence: TGTGCCGCACAGGGGCCGGTCGGCGAGCAGTACTTC. Protein: CAAQGPVGEQYF.

The chain joins TRBV11-2 to TRBJ2-7, with a weak D call TRBD1 (6 bases). CDR1 is SGHAT and CDR2 is FQNNGV in the germline V gene. Trimming pared 5 bases from V and 1 base from J, leaving 15 bases between. The CDR3 totals 15 residues. CDR3 in DNA: TGTGCCAGCAGCCTCGACCGGGACACGTCCTACGAGCAGTACTTC. This codes for CASSLDRDTSYEQYF.

The rearrangement uses TRBV7-9 and TRBJ2-7, with D hard to call. Germline V gene lookup returns CDR1 SEHNR and CDR2 FQNEAQ (reference sequence). The CDR3 spans 13 residues. V was trimmed by 8 bases and J by 6 bases, leaving 17 bases between them. The CDR3 DNA is TGTGCCAGCGGGTCTGGTTCGACGGGCGAGCAGTACTTC. Translated: CASGSGSTGEQYF.

The chain couples TRBV24-1 to TRBJ2-7, with 7 nucleotides matching TRBD1. Looked up from germline, CDR1 is KGHDR and CDR2 is SFDVKD. The CDR3 sequence is 16 residues long. Germline trimming cut 9 bases from V and 0 bases from J; bases unmatched to any gene: 13. This chain's CDR3 is CATPDPPTGPSYEQYF. In DNA, the CDR3 is TGTGCCACCCCTGATCCCCCGACAGGGCCCTCCTACGAGCAGTACTTC.

The table lists this clone with a count of one. The V gene is TRBV5-5, the J gene TRBJ1-6; a weak D match, TRBD1 (6 bases). V dropped 4 bases and J dropped 15 bases, with 14 bases sitting between them. Germline V gives CDR1 SGHKS, CDR2 YYEKEE (reference sequence). This CDR3 comprises 12 residues. The CDR3 spells CASSLYRECLHF. The CDR3 bases are TGTGCCAGCAGCCTTTACAGGGAGTGCCTCCACTTT.

The chain combines TRBV29-1 with TRBJ2-7, with 7 bases that match TRBD1. CDR3 length: 12 residues. Germline V gives CDR1 SQVTM, CDR2 ANQGSEA. V was pared by 6 bases and J by 5 bases, with 7 bases of the junction left unmatched. The CDR3 sequence: CSVAGTADEQYF. The CDR3, as DNA: TGCAGCGTGGCTGGGACAGCCGACGAGCAGTACTTC.

This chain uses TRBV28 with TRBJ1-2, with TRBD1 as a possible D gene (5 bases). V shed 7 bases and J shed 6 bases, with 12 bases lying between them. CDR1 and CDR2 (germline): MDHEN, SYDVKM. This CDR3 comprises 12 residues. The CDR3 reads CASKLGGNGYTF. The CDR3 coding sequence is TGTGCCAGCAAACTTGGGGGGAATGGCTACACCTTC.

CDR3 coding DNA: TGTGCCAGCTCACCGCCGGGAGCCGGGGCTGAAGCTTTCTTT. It yields the protein CASSPPGAGAEAFF. The chain recombines TRBV18 with TRBJ1-1; D not certain. The CDR3 has 14 amino acids. The V end was cut by 3 bases, the J end by 6 bases, with 14 bases between. Germline V gene lookup returns CDR1 KGHSH and CDR2 LQKENI.

This clone was detected only a few times. J is TRBJ2-7 and V is TRBV5-1; possible D gene TRBD1, 6 bases. Germline-derived CDR1 and CDR2 are SGHRS and YFSETQ. V lost 5 bases, J lost 3 bases, and 12 bases lay in between. The CDR3 has 13 amino acids. CDR3 protein: CASRPPGVYEQYF. As DNA, the CDR3 is TGCGCCAGCAGACCCCCAGGGGTCTACGAGCAGTACTTC.

This chain links TRBV2 with TRBJ2-7, with a possible D match to TRBD2 (6 bases). CDR3 length equals 15 residues. V shed 5 bases and J shed 9 bases, with 23 bases lying between them. Germline CDR1 and CDR2: SNHLY and FYNNEI. The CDR3 loop is CASSPGRQAPRGQYF. In nucleotides, the CDR3 is TGTGCCAGCAGTCCGGGGAGGCAGGCCCCCCGGGGGCAGTACTTC.

The chain is built from TRBV13 and TRBJ1-1, with 7 nucleotides matching TRBD1. In germline, CDR1 is PRHDT, CDR2 FYEKMQ (reference sequence). The CDR3 consists of 15 residues. Trimming cost V 7 bases and J 3 bases; bases outside gene matches: 11. In DNA form, the CDR3 reads TGTGCCAGCAACAGCAGACAGGGTGGAGACACTGAAGCTTTCTTT. This codes for CASNSRQGGDTEAFF.

CDR3 sequence (DNA): TGTGCCAGCAGTGAATTGGAGGGTTCAAAGCAGTTCTTC. Amino acid sequence: CASSELEGSKQFF. The chain is built from TRBV25-1 and TRBJ2-1, with D tentatively TRBD2 (6 bases). V lost 1 base and J lost 11, with 12 bases in between. The CDR3 extends over 13 amino acids. Germline values: CDR1 MGHDK, CDR2 SYGVNS.